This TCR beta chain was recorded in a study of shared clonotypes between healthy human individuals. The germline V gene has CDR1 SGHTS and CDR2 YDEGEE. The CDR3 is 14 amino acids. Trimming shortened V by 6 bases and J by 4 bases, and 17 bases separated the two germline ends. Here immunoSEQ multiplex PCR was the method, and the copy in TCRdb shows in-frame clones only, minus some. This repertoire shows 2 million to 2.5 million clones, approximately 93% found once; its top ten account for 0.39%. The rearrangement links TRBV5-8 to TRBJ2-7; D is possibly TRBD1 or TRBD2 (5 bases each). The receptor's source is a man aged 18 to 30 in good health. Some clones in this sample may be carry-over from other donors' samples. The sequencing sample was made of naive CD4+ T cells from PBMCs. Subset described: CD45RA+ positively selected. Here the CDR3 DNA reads TGTGCCAGCATTCCCGGGACCTATGAGTACGAGCAGTACTTC. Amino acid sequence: CASIPGTYEYEQYF.